This T cell receptor (beta chain) was identified in a study of Graves' ophthalmopathy and Graves' hyperthyroidism. Amplification from RNA transcripts yielded the TCR beta CDR3 regions. The first round was an RT-PCR with HTBI primers, and the second round was a multiplex PCR. One entry per CDR3 protein, called by TCRdb with MiXCR from the multiplex PCR reads. The data hold 560,000 or so distinct CDR3 sequences, with just under 40% observed a single time. The CDR3 consists of 14 residues. CDR1 is GTSNPN, CDR2 SVGIG, per germline (reference sequence). Trimming pared 0 bases from V and 4 bases from J, leaving 12 bases between.

Sequenced material: peripheral blood or thyroid tissue (not recorded which). The chain has TRBV30 and TRBJ1-2, with D maybe TRBD1 (6 bases). The receptor was isolated from an adult man with Graves' hyperthyroidism. This CDR3 is CAWSVLRGGYGYTF. The DNA of the CDR3 is TGTGCCTGGAGTGTTCTCAGGGGAGGCTATGGCTACACCTTC.